This T cell receptor (beta chain) was identified during a study of human T cells and chemical hapten exposure. Germline V gene sequence: CDR1 SGHVS, CDR2 FQNEAQ. The CDR3 is made up of 14 amino acids. With 5 bases clipped from V and 9 bases from J, the junction kept 9 bases outside the gene matches. Attachment of unique molecular identifiers to individual cDNA molecules was performed in the library. One entry per CDR3 protein, called by TCRdb with MiXCR from the RACE reads. The sample has around 56,000 distinct CDR3 sequences, roughly a tenth seen once. Sample time point: pre-sensitization, week 0. Treatment: therapeutic diphenylcyclopropenone sensitization with weekly scalp DPC.

This sequence joins TRBV7-8 and TRBJ2-1, with 8 bases aligning to TRBD1. The sample was whole blood, taken in connection with sensitization to the hapten diphenylcyclopropenone (DPC). The sequence derives from a man aged 40-55 years with alopecia areata. Some clones in this sample may be carry-over from other donors' samples. CDR3 bases: TGTGCCAGCAGCATGGGACAGGAAAATTTTGAGCAGTTCTTC. Its protein product is CASSMGQENFEQFF. Combining the CDR3 with reference TRBV7-8 and TRBJ2-1 gives the whole variable domain GAGVSQSPRYKVAKRGQDVALRCDPISGHVSLFWYQQALGQGPEFLTYFQNEAQLDKSGLPSDRFFAERPEGSVSTLKIQRTQQEDSAVYLCASSMGQENFEQFFGPGTRLTVL.